What follows are 27 T cell receptor beta chains derived from one specimen sequenced in a study of blood T cell repertoires in COVID-19. The method was immunoSEQ multiplex PCR; TCRdb's version includes in-frame clones alone and lacks a portion of them. The data show about 250,000 clones, roughly 88% seen once. Sequenced material: peripheral blood. These receptors were obtained from a woman in her thirties with COVID-19, enrolled during active disease.

The chain has TRBV27 and TRBJ2-1, with 7 positions matching TRBD1. The germline V gene has CDR1 MNHEY and CDR2 SMNVEV (reference sequence). With 7 bases clipped from V and 5 bases from J, the junction kept 11 bases outside the gene matches. CDR3 length: 15 amino acids. The CDR3 nucleotides are TGTGCCAGCACTCCTTCCGGGACAGCTCACAATGAGCAGTTCTTC. This translates into CASTPSGTAHNEQFF.

This chain links TRBV10-1 with TRBJ1-1; 7 bases match TRBD1. The trim removed 9 bases at V and 0 bases at J, leaving 7 bases unmatched. CDR3 length: 14 amino acids. Germline assignment: CDR1 WNHNN and CDR2 SYGVQD (reference sequence). DNA for the CDR3: TGCGCCAGTTCCCGGGACAGCCTGAACACTGAAGCTTTCTTT. Protein sequence: CASSRDSLNTEAFF.

This clone has only one observation. The junction departs from germline at one end; a sequencing error may be responsible. The chain employs TRBV5-1 and TRBJ1-4; unclear D gene. The CDR3 consists of 12 residues. The V gene's germline CDR1 is SGHRS and CDR2 YFSETQ. The CDR3 spells CLPTETNEKLFF. CDR3 nucleotides: TGTTTACCAACAGAAACTAATGAAAAACTGTTTTTT.

V is TRBV6-5 and J is TRBJ1-2, with 9 nucleotides matching TRBD1. The ends lost 8 bases at V and 2 bases at J; junction bases unmatched: 9. From germline, CDR1 is MNHEY and CDR2 SVGAGI. The CDR3 sequence is 15 residues long. The CDR3 DNA reads TGTGCCAGCCAACGTCCGGGGACAGGGAACTATGGCTACACCTTC. Its translation is CASQRPGTGNYGYTF.

A single count supports this clone. The chain joins TRBV10-3 to TRBJ2-2; TRBD1 matches 7 bases. Germline V gene data show CDR1 as ENHRY and CDR2 as SYGVKD. Trimming took 5 bases from V and 0 from J; bases not matched to a gene: 3. This CDR3 spans 15 amino acids. The CDR3 protein is CAISWTGANTGELFF. CDR3 nucleotide sequence: TGTGCCATCAGTTGGACAGGAGCGAACACCGGGGAGCTGTTTTTT.

The chain is built from TRBV30 and TRBJ2-1, with 9 nucleotides matching TRBD2. Germline loops: CDR1 GTSNPN, CDR2 SVGIG (reference sequence). V shed 1 base and J 6 bases; nucleotides not matched to a gene: 13. The CDR3 consists of 17 residues. Here the CDR3 DNA reads TGTGCCTGGAGTGAAGCAAGCCGGCTAGCGGGAAGCAATGAGCAGTTCTTC. Residues: CAWSEASRLAGSNEQFF.

This chain connects TRBV29-1 to TRBJ2-2; D gene ambiguous. Looked up from germline, CDR1 is SQVTM and CDR2 is ANQGSEA. The V and J ends lost 7 bases and 2 bases respectively, with 14 bases between them. This CDR3 comprises 14 residues. CDR3 sequence: CSALDSVNTGELFF. CDR3 bases: TGCAGCGCCCTAGACTCTGTAAACACCGGGGAGCTGTTTTTT.

This clone was recorded once. V usage is TRBV5-1 and J usage is TRBJ1-2, with D possibly being TRBD1 (5 bases). V was clipped by 3 bases and J by 5 bases, with 8 bases between them. The CDR3 is made up of 12 amino acids. Germline CDR1 is SGHRS and CDR2 is YFSETQ. The CDR3 region has the DNA TGCGCCAGCAGCTCCGACAGTTATGGCTACACCTTC. Amino acids: CASSSDSYGYTF.

V usage is TRBV27 and J usage is TRBJ2-7; TRBD1 aligns across 9 bases. Germline CDR1 MNHEY, CDR2 SMNVEV (reference sequence). Trimming cost V 3 bases and J 2 bases; bases outside gene matches: 14. The length of the CDR3 is 18 residues. The CDR3 reads CASSFRVPGTGLPYEQYF. DNA of the CDR3: TGTGCCAGCAGTTTCAGGGTTCCCGGGACAGGGCTCCCCTACGAGCAGTACTTC.

The V gene is TRBV27, the J gene TRBJ2-7; TRBD2 matches at 8 bases. The CDR3 has 17 residues. Germline V gene lookup returns CDR1 MNHEY and CDR2 SMNVEV (reference sequence). The J segment lost 5 bases and the V segment lost 4 bases, leaving 16 bases of the junction unmatched. CDR3 in amino acids: CASSSMIGGAVLNEQYF. The CDR3, as DNA: TGTGCCAGCAGTTCGATGATCGGGGGGGCGGTTCTTAACGAGCAGTACTTC.

The chain combines TRBV5-1 with TRBJ2-1; no reliable D call. In germline, CDR1 is SGHRS, CDR2 YFSETQ. The germline V and J ends were trimmed by 4 bases and 10 bases, with 15 bases remaining between them. This CDR3 contains 13 residues. The CDR3 loop is CASSPPLDGEQFF. The CDR3, as DNA: TGCGCCAGCAGCCCCCCCCTCGATGGCGAGCAGTTCTTC.

The gene calls are TRBV11-2 and TRBJ2-3; D possibly corresponds to TRBD2 (5 bases). The CDR3 loop spans 18 amino acids. V was cut by 3 bases and J by 2 bases, with 21 bases left in between. CDR1 SGHAT and CDR2 FQNNGV come from the germline V gene. The CDR3 nucleotides are TGTGCCAGCAGCTTGGGCGGAGGCGGTAGCGTTATCACAGATACGCAGTATTTT. Translated, it gives CASSLGGGGSVITDTQYF.

This rearrangement joins TRBV2 to TRBJ2-1; 12 positions agree with TRBD2. CDR1 SNHLY and CDR2 FYNNEI come from the germline V gene. The CDR3 extends over 14 amino acids. V shed 5 bases and J 8 bases; nucleotides not matched to a gene: 4. DNA of the CDR3: TGTGCCAGCAGTTCCGGGACTAGCGGGCATGAGCAGTTCTTC. Protein: CASSSGTSGHEQFF.

The chain is built from TRBV6-1 and TRBJ1-5, with D possibly matching TRBD1 (6 bases). Germline V gene lookup returns CDR1 MNHNS and CDR2 SASEGT. Trimming shortened V by 2 bases and J by 3 bases, and 8 bases separated the two germline ends. This CDR3 is 14 amino acids long. CDR3 residues: CASSERTDNQPQHF. DNA for the CDR3: TGTGCCAGCAGTGAAAGGACAGACAATCAGCCCCAGCATTTT.

A note on this clone: Other DNA sequences in the same sample also yield this CDR3. V usage is TRBV28 and J usage is TRBJ2-7; possibly TRBD2 for D (7 bases). V lost 7 bases and J lost 1, with 14 bases in between. This CDR3 region has 14 residues. Germline V gene lookup returns CDR1 MDHEN and CDR2 SYDVKM. The CDR3 protein is CASTRGGASYEQYF. As DNA, the CDR3 is TGTGCCAGCACCAGGGGAGGGGCATCCTACGAGCAGTACTTC. The whole variable domain, filled in from reference TRBV28 and TRBJ2-7, reads DVKVTQSSRYLVKRTGEKVFLECVQDMDHENMFWYRQDPGLGLRLIYFSYDVKMKEKGDIPEGYSVSREKKERFSLILESASTNQTSMYLCASTRGGASYEQYFGPGTRLTVT.

The gene calls are TRBV12-5 and TRBJ2-2; perhaps TRBD2 as D (6 bases). The CDR3 is 18 amino acids. Germline CDR1 reads LGHNT; CDR2 reads FRNRAP. Trimming took off 6 bases at V and 0 bases at J, with 20 bases between the two ends. CDR3 DNA: TGTGCTAGTGGCCCCCATCGTGGTTGGGGGGCGAACACCGGGGAGCTGTTTTTT. It yields the protein CASGPHRGWGANTGELFF. Using reference TRBV12-5 and TRBJ2-2 for the parts outside the CDR3, the full variable domain is DARVTQTPRHKVTEMGQEVTMRCQPILGHNTVFWYRQTMMQGLELLAYFRNRAPLDDSGMPKDRFSAEMPDATLATLKIQPSEPRDSAVYFCASGPHRGWGANTGELFFGEGSRLTVL.

V and J are TRBV28 and TRBJ2-1, with TRBD1 matching 10 bases. CDR1 is MDHEN, CDR2 SYDVKM, per germline. J gave up 5 bases and V 6 bases, and 7 bases lay outside the gene matches. CDR3 length: 15 amino acids. DNA for the CDR3: TGTGCCAGCAGGGGGACAGGGGTTAGGGACAATGAGCAGTTCTTC. Its protein is CASRGTGVRDNEQFF.

J is TRBJ2-5 and V is TRBV11-2; 9 positions agree with TRBD2. CDR1 is SGHAT and CDR2 is FQNNGV in the germline V gene. The V and J ends lost 1 base and 5 bases, in that order; junction bases with no gene match: 2. The CDR3 extends over 14 amino acids. CDR3 residues: CASSLGGTSETQYF. CDR3 bases: TGTGCCAGCAGCTTAGGGGGGACTAGCGAGACCCAGTACTTC.

This clone was seen more than once but under ten times. This sequence joins TRBV19 and TRBJ1-1; 11 positions match TRBD1. Germline CDR1 LNHDA, CDR2 SQIVND (reference sequence). V was pared by 11 bases and J by 5 bases, with 16 bases of the junction left unmatched. CDR3 size: 16 residues. The CDR3 region is CACTGTGGPWGTEAFF. CDR3 sequence (DNA): TGTGCCTGCACCGGGACAGGGGGACCATGGGGGACTGAAGCTTTCTTT.

The rearrangement links TRBV2 to TRBJ2-5; TRBD2 aligns across 11 bases. V lost 4 bases to trimming and J lost 4 bases; unmatched junction nucleotides: 5. CDR3 length: 15 amino acids. Germline V lookup: CDR1 SNHLY, CDR2 FYNNEI. CDR3 in DNA: TGTGCCAGCAGTGCCGGGACTAGCGGAGCAGAGACCCAGTACTTC. Protein sequence: CASSAGTSGAETQYF.

This rearrangement joins TRBV5-1 to TRBJ1-2; D is undetermined. The CDR3 contains 14 residues. The ends were cut back, 0 bases at V and 2 bases at J, with 8 bases in the middle. Per germline, CDR1 SGHRS and CDR2 YFSETQ. CDR3 sequence reads: CASSLGAENYGYTF. CDR3 in DNA: TGCGCCAGCAGCTTGGGAGCGGAGAACTATGGCTACACCTTC.

The rearrangement joins TRBV11-2 to TRBJ1-1, with 9 bases lining up with TRBD1. Losses at the gene ends were 6 bases for V and 1 base for J; bases not matched to a gene: 12. The CDR3 covers 17 residues. Per the germline V gene, CDR1 is SGHAT and CDR2 is FQNNGV. CDR3 sequence (DNA): TGTGCCAGCAGTCAAACGTCCCTGGGACAGGGGAACACTGAAGCTTTCTTT. It encodes CASSQTSLGQGNTEAFF.

The chain couples TRBV7-2 to TRBJ2-7, with 8 bases aligning to TRBD1. This CDR3 spans 14 amino acids. V gave up 5 bases and J gave up 5 bases; unmatched junction bases: 8. Germline CDR1 reads SGHTA; CDR2 reads FQGNSA. The CDR3 reads CASSPRRTGNEQYF. The CDR3 bases are TGTGCCAGCAGCCCGCGAAGGACAGGGAACGAGCAGTACTTC.

The V gene is TRBV19, the J gene TRBJ1-5; TRBD1 matches at 7 bases. CDR1 LNHDA and CDR2 SQIVND come from the germline V gene (reference sequence). This CDR3 spans 17 amino acids. With 2 bases clipped from V and 4 bases from J, the junction kept 11 bases outside the gene matches. The CDR3 loop reads CASSIKPGGSRNQPQHF. The CDR3 DNA follows: TGTGCCAGTAGTATAAAGCCAGGGGGTAGTCGGAATCAGCCCCAGCATTTT.

In its sample, this clone was seen a few times. The chain uses TRBV5-1 and TRBJ2-2; the D is unclear. This CDR3 contains 14 residues. In germline, CDR1 is SGHRS, CDR2 YFSETQ. Trimming cost V 0 bases and J 4 bases, with 7 bases left between them. CDR3 protein: CASSLDRVTGELFF. The CDR3 nucleotides are TGCGCCAGCAGCTTGGACAGAGTCACCGGGGAGCTGTTTTTT.

The chain has TRBV3-1 (or the pseudogene TRBV3-2) and TRBJ1-6; the D gene is possibly TRBD1 (5 bases). The germline V gene encodes CDR1 LGHDT and CDR2 YNNKEL (reference sequence). The CDR3 extends over 13 amino acids. V shed 0 bases and J shed 16 bases, with 13 bases lying between them. CDR3 nucleotides: TGTGCCAGCAGCCAAGATTCGGGACGGGGGCTCCACTTT. The encoded protein is CASSQDSGRGLHF.

The chain is built from TRBV18 and TRBJ2-5, with D possibly TRBD1 on 6 matching bases. Looked up from germline, CDR1 is KGHSH and CDR2 is LQKENI. V was cut by 2 bases and J by 0 bases, with 13 bases left in between. This CDR3 spans 16 amino acids. The CDR3 spells CASSPRGTRNQETQYF. The CDR3 DNA sequence: TGTGCCAGCTCACCAAGGGGGACCCGGAACCAAGAGACCCAGTACTTC.